A selection of T cell receptor beta chains follows, all from one sample in a study of blood T cell repertoires in COVID-19. Sequencing was performed with immunoSEQ multiplex PCR; in TCRdb, only in-frame clones are kept and a portion is missing. Of roughly 380,000 clones in the sample, roughly 89% are singletons; the top ten hold over 3.5%. The specimen was peripheral blood. These receptors were collected from a woman aged 60-75 years with COVID-19, enrolled during active disease. Each CDR3 is given with its conserved first and last residue. The D gene is left open where the match is weak. Expanded clones get a size class; other rows say once, few or many, or leave the size out.

cdr3_length	d_call	v_call	clone_size	j_call	cdr3_nt	cdr3_aa
19	-	TRBV5-1	-	TRBJ1-2	TGCGCCAGCAGCTTGGTTATCGGATTCCGGGGGGCAGCTAACTATGGCTACACCTTC	CASSLVIGFRGAANYGYTF
15	TRBD1	TRBV2	-	TRBJ1-5	TGTGCCAGCAATATAAGGGGGCTGAGCAATCAGCCCCAGCATTTT	CASNIRGLSNQPQHF
17	TRBD2	TRBV4-2	-	TRBJ2-5	TGTGCCAGCAGCCCGCGGACTAGCGGGATAACACAAGAGACCCAGTACTTC	CASSPRTSGITQETQYF
17	TRBD1	TRBV18	-	TRBJ1-5	TGTGCCAGCTCACCTGGGACAGGTTCTTTTATGGAGCAGCCCCAGCATTTT	CASSPGTGSFMEQPQHF
12	TRBD2	TRBV12-3/TRBV12-4	-	TRBJ2-7	TGTGCCAGCAGTTTAGGGGGGGGAGCGCAGTACTTC	CASSLGGGAQYF
16	-	TRBV28	-	TRBJ1-2	TGTGCCAGCAGTTTAAGTCCCCCCGCAGAATTCTATGGCTACACCTTC	CASSLSPPAEFYGYTF
12	TRBD1	TRBV12-3/TRBV12-4	-	TRBJ1-2	TGTGCCAGCAGTTTTGCAGGGGGTGGCTACACCTTC	CASSFAGGGYTF
14	TRBD1	TRBV19	-	TRBJ1-5	TGTGCCAGTAAGCCGGGACAGGGCAATCAGCCCCAGCATTTT	CASKPGQGNQPQHF
14	-	TRBV3-1/TRBV3-2	-	TRBJ1-6	TGTGCCAGCAGCCCAGGAGGCTGGGAATCACCCCTCCACTTT	CASSPGGWESPLHF
19	TRBD2	TRBV10-3	-	TRBJ2-1	TGTGCCATCAGTGCCAGCCCCGGGACTAGCGGGGGGATTTACAATGAGCAGTTCTTC	CAISASPGTSGGIYNEQFF
14	-	TRBV7-2	-	TRBJ1-6	TGTGCCAGCAGCCCCGGTAGGGGCGGTTCACCCCTCCACTTT	CASSPGRGGSPLHF
12	-	TRBV5-8	few	TRBJ1-2	TGTGCCAGCAGCTTCAGGGCCGGTGGCTACACCTTC	CASSFRAGGYTF
16	-	TRBV5-1	-	TRBJ1-4	TGCGCCAGCAGCTCGGCATCAGGGCTAACTAATGAAAAACTGTTTTTT	CASSSASGLTNEKLFF
13	-	TRBV7-2	-	TRBJ2-2	TGTGCCAGCAGCTTACTGCGGGCCGGGGAGCTGTTTTTT	CASSLLRAGELFF
14	-	TRBV19	-	TRBJ2-1	TGTGCCAGTAGTAGGTCGAGCTCCTACAATGAGCAGTTCTTC	CASSRSSSYNEQFF
15	-	TRBV3-1/TRBV3-2	-	TRBJ1-5	TGTGCCAGCAGCCCCAAAACAGGGTCAGGGCAGCCCCAGCATTTT	CASSPKTGSGQPQHF
16	-	TRBV15	-	TRBJ2-6	TGTGCCACCAGCAGAGGACAAGTCTCTGGGGCCAACGTCCTGACTTTC	CATSRGQVSGANVLTF
12	-	TRBV5-6	-	TRBJ1-2	TGTGCCAGCAGGATACAGGGATATGGCTACACCTTC	CASRIQGYGYTF
19	TRBD2	TRBV15	once	TRBJ2-5	TGTGCCACCAGCAACCTAGGCACTAGCGGGGGCCCATTGGAAGAGACCCAGTACTTC	CATSNLGTSGGPLEETQYF
16	TRBD1	TRBV9	-	TRBJ1-1	TGTGCCAGCAGCGCGGGACAGGGAAGGGATAGGACTGAAGCTTTCTTT	CASSAGQGRDRTEAFF
15	-	TRBV5-4	-	TRBJ1-3	TGTGCCAGCAGCTTTGGCGGGAGCTCTGGAAACACCATATATTTT	CASSFGGSSGNTIYF
18	-	TRBV7-6	-	TRBJ1-6	TGTGCCAGCAGCTTATTGATGGCGGCAGGGCGCAGGAATTCACCCCTCCACTTT	CASSLLMAAGRRNSPLHF
17	TRBD1	TRBV5-4	-	TRBJ1-3	TGTGCCAGCAGCTCCCGGCGGGACAGGGTCTCTGGAAACACCATATATTTT	CASSSRRDRVSGNTIYF
15	TRBD2	TRBV29-1	few	TRBJ2-1	TGCAGCGTCAAACTAGCGGGGGGCTCCTACAATGAGCAGTTCTTC	CSVKLAGGSYNEQFF
15	-	TRBV2	-	TRBJ2-2	TGTGCCAGCAGAACCAGCGAGGCGAACACCGGGGAGCTGTTTTTT	CASRTSEANTGELFF
12	-	TRBV6-5	-	TRBJ2-1	TGTGCCAGCAGCCATGTGGGCGATGAGCAGTTCTTC	CASSHVGDEQFF
13	-	TRBV29-1	-	TRBJ1-1	TGCAGCGTTGGGGGGGGGACGATGGGCGAAGCTTTCTTT	CSVGGGTMGEAFF
13	-	TRBV5-1	-	TRBJ1-2	TGCGCCAGCAGCTTGGCGGGGTCCTATGGCTACACCTTC	CASSLAGSYGYTF
17	TRBD2	TRBV5-6	once	TRBJ2-1	TGTGCCAGCAGCTTGGACCTAGCGGGGGGGCCGTACAATGAGCAGTTCTTC	CASSLDLAGGPYNEQFF
13	-	TRBV10-3	-	TRBJ2-7	TGTGCCATCAGACAGCCTTCTTCCTACGAGCAGTACTTC	CAIRQPSSYEQYF
16	TRBD2	TRBV3-1/TRBV3-2	once	TRBJ2-5	TGTGCCAGCAGCCCCGCTAGCGGGGGGTATCAAGAGACCCAGTACTTC	CASSPASGGYQETQYF
14	TRBD1	TRBV5-4	-	TRBJ2-3	TGTGCCAGCAGGTTAGACAGGGCGACAGATACGCAGTATTTT	CASRLDRATDTQYF
16	TRBD2	TRBV5-1	few	TRBJ2-5	TGCGCCAGCAGCTTGGGTTTAGCGGGGGGGCAAGAGACCCAGTACTTC	CASSLGLAGGQETQYF
15	TRBD1	TRBV11-3	-	TRBJ1-6	TGTGCCAGCAGCGTCCACACAGGGGATAATTCACCCCTCCACTTT	CASSVHTGDNSPLHF
13	-	TRBV25-1	-	TRBJ1-2	TGTGCCAGCAGTGAAAATGGCGGGGGCAGCTACACCTTC	CASSENGGGSYTF
16	TRBD1	TRBV6-2/TRBV6-3	-	TRBJ1-5	TGTGCCAGCAGTTACTTGACAGGGAAGAGCAATCAGCCCCAGCATTTT	CASSYLTGKSNQPQHF
14	-	TRBV5-1	-	TRBJ1-1	TGCGCCAGCAGCATCTCGACAGTGAACACTGAAGCTTTCTTT	CASSISTVNTEAFF
13	TRBD1	TRBV28	-	TRBJ1-2	TGTGCCAGCAGTTTATGGGGACAGGGGGGCTACACCTTC	CASSLWGQGGYTF
15	-	TRBV7-2	-	TRBJ1-5	TGTGCCAGCAGCTTAAACAGGGCCATAGGTCAGCCCCAGCATTTT	CASSLNRAIGQPQHF
16	-	TRBV2	-	TRBJ2-5	TGTGCCAGCAGTGAACCGGGGTCGTCCGTCCGAGAGACCCAGTACTTC	CASSEPGSSVRETQYF
12	TRBD1	TRBV3-1/TRBV3-2	-	TRBJ1-6	TGTGCCAGCAGCTCGACAGGGACACCCCTCCACTTT	CASSSTGTPLHF
14	-	TRBV28	-	TRBJ2-3	TGTGCCAGCAGTTCTCAGATCAACACAGATACGCAGTATTTT	CASSSQINTDTQYF
16	TRBD1	TRBV4-1	once	TRBJ2-7	TGCGCCAGCAGCCAAGATGGGGACAGCACCTACTACGAGCAGTACTTC	CASSQDGDSTYYEQYF
14	TRBD1	TRBV5-4	-	TRBJ2-3	TGTGCCAGCAGCGGGGACAGGGAAGCAGATACGCAGTATTTT	CASSGDREADTQYF